What follows describes a single TCR beta chain. Its antigen remains unidentified. Nothing much larger sits one base from this clone, and base qualities are not available. For sequencing of the TCRbeta CDR3 region, genomic DNA was extracted from the sorted cells. The immunoSEQ Assay was used for sequencing of TCRbeta CDR3 regions. TCRdb re-hosts the immuneACCESS table, in-frame sequences only. Its copies lack some clones; in the studies checked, an unresolved V gene accounts for under half of them, and the cause for the rest is not known. The sample contains 15,000 to 20,000 clones, 80% to 90% of them found a single time. 25% to 30% of the sample is held by the ten biggest clonotypes. The sample comes from a study of OX40 agonist ivuxolimab in advanced cancers. In the study overall: Ivuxolimab was an agonistic, fully human IgG2 monoclonal antibody directed against OX40 (CD134), a costimulatory receptor. Intravenous ivuxolimab was administered to patients every 2 weeks at six dose levels: 0.01, 0.1, 0.3, 1.5, 3 and 10 mg/kg. Among the approximately 54 dose-escalation patients, around 19 had hepatocellular carcinoma, roughly 15 melanoma, 9 renal cell carcinoma and 9 head and neck cancer. In the dose-escalation cohort, more than 75% of patients were male, and the mean age was approximately 60 years, with a range of roughly 20 to 79. Patients were allowed to have had prior anti-PD-1, anti-PD-L1 or anti-CTLA-4 therapy, and approximately 43% of the dose-escalation patients had previously received checkpoint inhibitors. Partial responses occurred in three dose-escalation patients: two with cutaneous melanoma and one with hepatocellular carcinoma. Peripheral TCRbeta sequencing was intended to test whether TCR sequence diversity was altered and clonal T-cell expansion was caused by ivuxolimab. The paper covers the monotherapy dose-escalation part of the phase I ivuxolimab trial, which included N of about 50 patients. Results the study describes overall, beyond this receptor: In partial responders in the 0.1-3.0 mg/kg groups, normalized peripheral clonal expansion was found to be among the lowest, especially among CD8+ T cells. Low levels of normalized T-cell clonal expansion were also seen in some patients who did not respond. Clonal expansion of both CD4+ and CD8+ blood T cells was observed from baseline to week 6 at doses 0.1 to 3.0 mg/kg. The antigen specificity of the peripheral T cells that underwent clonal expansion was not determined. After ivuxolimab, expanded clones were on average more numerous among CD8+ T cells than among CD4+ T cells.

The trial excluded patients who had a history of autoimmune disease or who were on systemic immunosuppression. Peripheral blood for TCR sequencing was drawn from every dose cohort at baseline, at cycle 4 day 1 and at cycle 7 day 1. The samples were drawn from a first-in-human, open-label, multicenter phase I dose-escalation trial of ivuxolimab. Adults with locally advanced or metastatic head and neck squamous cell, hepatocellular, melanoma or renal cell carcinoma were enrolled in the trial. CD4+ and CD8+ T cells were sorted separately from peripheral blood before TCR sequencing. The source is an adult with an advanced solid tumor such as melanoma, head and neck, liver or kidney cancer. The sample consisted of CD4+ or CD8+ T cells sorted from blood, taken in a trial of the OX40 agonist ivuxolimab.

The DNA is as follows: TGTGCCAGCAAGCCACCAGACAGGGATTTATATGGCTACACCTTC. Its protein reads: CASKPPDRDLYGYTF. Here the chain combines TRBV28 and TRBJ1-2, with 7 bases in between that match TRBD1. Reading from cysteine to phenylalanine, the CDR3 counts 15 amino acids. Solely the CDR3 DNA is kept, with 45 bases framed from the first base. Here V drops 7 bases and J drops 5 bases, and the junction holds 13 bases not matched to any gene. The germline V gene encodes CDR1 MDHEN and CDR2 SYDVKM.